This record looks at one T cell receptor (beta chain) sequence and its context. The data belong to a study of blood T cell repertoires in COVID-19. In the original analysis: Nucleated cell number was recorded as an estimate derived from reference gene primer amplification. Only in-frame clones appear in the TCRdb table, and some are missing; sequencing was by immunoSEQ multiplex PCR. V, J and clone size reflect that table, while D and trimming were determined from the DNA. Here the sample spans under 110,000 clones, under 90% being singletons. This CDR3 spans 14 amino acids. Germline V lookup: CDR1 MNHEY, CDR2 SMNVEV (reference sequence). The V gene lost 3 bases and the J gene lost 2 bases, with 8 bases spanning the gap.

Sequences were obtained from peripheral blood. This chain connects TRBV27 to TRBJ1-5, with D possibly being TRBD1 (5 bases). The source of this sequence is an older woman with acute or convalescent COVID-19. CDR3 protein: CASSLGGGNQPQHF. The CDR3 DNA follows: TGTGCCAGCAGTTTGGGGGGTGGCAATCAGCCCCAGCATTTT.